These T cell receptor beta chains were read from a single sample in a study of high-grade serous ovarian cancer treatment subgroups. Libraries were prepared by immunoSEQ multiplex PCR; TCRdb keeps only in-frame clonotypes and omits some of them. The sample carries several thousand clones, just over 70% recorded once. Source material: tumor tissue. Receptors originate from a human donor with high-grade serous ovarian cancer. The CDR3 runs from the conserved cysteine through the conserved F or W. D genes are given only for firm matches. The size field is filled for only some rows; it gives once, few, many or a size class.

j_call,clone_size,v_call,d_call,cdr3_aa,cdr3_nt
TRBJ2-7,.,TRBV10-3,.,CAISPGPYYEQYF,TGTGCCATCAGTCCGGGACCTTACTACGAGCAGTACTTC
TRBJ1-1,few,TRBV11-2,.,CASSLGWQQTEAFF,TGTGCCAGCAGCTTAGGATGGCAGCAGACTGAAGCTTTCTTT
TRBJ2-1,.,TRBV10-3,.,CAIREVGTRYNEQFF,TGTGCCATCCGAGAAGTTGGGACTCGCTACAATGAGCAGTTCTTC
TRBJ1-1,.,TRBV4-3,.,CASSLSRAVQAFF,TGCGCCAGCAGCCTAAGCAGGGCAGTTCAAGCTTTCTTT
TRBJ1-5,.,TRBV6-4,.,CASSESGGGNQPQHF,TGTGCCAGCAGTGAGTCAGGAGGCGGCAATCAGCCCCAGCATTTT
TRBJ2-1,.,TRBV27,.,CASSRGDNEQFF,TGTGCCAGCAGCAGGGGGGACAATGAGCAGTTCTTC
TRBJ2-1,.,TRBV7-2,TRBD2,CASSPPRGGAVEQFF,TGTGCCAGCAGCCCCCCTCGCGGGGGGGCAGTTGAGCAGTTCTTC
TRBJ2-6,.,TRBV7-8,.,CASSLSGVGANVLTF,TGTGCCAGCAGTCTTTCAGGGGTAGGGGCCAACGTCCTGACTTTC
TRBJ2-2,.,TRBV4-3,TRBD1,CASSPHRGDRGWSATGELFF,TGCGCCAGCAGCCCCCATAGGGGGGACAGGGGCTGGTCGGCGACCGGGGAGCTGTTTTTT
TRBJ2-7,.,TRBV7-2,TRBD2,CASSDVLAGVEQYF,TGTGCCAGCAGCGACGTCCTAGCGGGGGTGGAGCAGTACTTC
TRBJ2-3,.,TRBV10-3,.,CAISESNTDTQYF,TGTGCCATCAGTGAGTCCAACACAGATACGCAGTATTTT
TRBJ1-6,.,TRBV28,.,CASRSRTQSWSLHF,TGTGCCAGCAGATCGAGGACGCAGTCGTGGTCCCTCCACTTT
TRBJ2-7,.,TRBV7-9,.,CASSHPTWRGSYEQYF,TGTGCCAGCAGCCATCCAACGTGGAGGGGTTCCTACGAGCAGTACTTC
TRBJ2-3,.,TRBV4-3,TRBD2,CASSQDISSGGTDTQYF,TGCGCCAGCAGCCAAGACATTTCCAGCGGGGGCACAGATACGCAGTATTTT
TRBJ1-2,few,TRBV5-1,TRBD1,CASSLGPGQGIYGYTF,TGCGCCAGCAGCTTGGGGCCCGGACAGGGAATCTATGGCTACACCTTC
TRBJ1-2,.,TRBV6-6,.,CASSPFLLSGYTF,TGTGCCAGCAGTCCCTTCCTTCTAAGTGGCTACACCTTC
TRBJ1-5,.,TRBV28,.,CASSFGFRGRHQPQHF,TGTGCCAGCAGTTTCGGTTTTAGGGGGAGGCATCAGCCCCAGCATTTT
TRBJ2-2,.,TRBV4-3,TRBD1,CASSLGTGGTGELFF,TGCGCCAGCAGCCTTGGGACAGGGGGAACCGGGGAGCTGTTTTTT
TRBJ2-7,.,TRBV30,TRBD2,CAWDGQRGASYEQYF,TGTGCCTGGGACGGACAGCGGGGGGCCTCCTACGAGCAGTACTTC
TRBJ1-6,.,TRBV5-4,.,CASSFFQIHSPLHF,TGTGCCAGCAGCTTTTTTCAGATTCATTCACCCCTCCACTTT
TRBJ2-6,.,TRBV7-2,.,CASSLQSGANVLTF,TGTGCCAGCAGCTTACAGTCTGGGGCCAACGTCCTGACTTTC
TRBJ1-1,.,TRBV6-5,.,CASRAVDLTEAFF,TGTGCCAGCAGGGCGGTGGATCTCACTGAAGCTTTCTTT
TRBJ1-3,.,TRBV19,.,CASSIRPGTGNTIYF,TGTGCCAGTAGTATACGTCCAGGGACTGGAAACACCATATATTTT
TRBJ1-3,.,TRBV27,.,CASSPQGRDGNTIYF,TGTGCCAGCAGTCCTCAGGGTAGGGATGGAAACACCATATATTTT
TRBJ1-4,.,TRBV6-5,.,CASATYLETNEKLFF,TGTGCCAGCGCAACCTATTTGGAAACTAATGAAAAACTGTTTTTT
TRBJ1-2,few,TRBV10-1,.,CASGGSYGYTF,TGCGCCAGCGGGGGCTCCTATGGCTACACCTTC
TRBJ1-5,.,TRBV7-7,.,CASSLDINQPQHF,TGTGCTAGCAGCTTAGACATTAATCAGCCCCAGCATTTT
TRBJ2-3,.,TRBV5-4,TRBD2,CASSFGLAGGGADTQYF,TGTGCCAGCAGCTTTGGACTAGCGGGGGGCGGGGCAGATACGCAGTATTTT
TRBJ2-1,once,TRBV7-2,TRBD2,CASSLGTSGFGEQFF,TGTGCCAGCAGCTTAGGGACTAGCGGGTTTGGTGAGCAGTTCTTC
TRBJ2-7,.,TRBV7-3,TRBD2,CASSLRSAGLHEQYF,TGTGCCAGCAGCTTAAGGTCAGCGGGGCTACACGAGCAGTACTTC
TRBJ2-3,.,TRBV5-1,TRBD2,CASSSSTSSDTQYF,TGCGCCAGCAGCTCATCGACTAGCTCTGATACGCAGTATTTT
TRBJ2-5,once,TRBV7-8,TRBD2,CASSPQRGGRETRYF,TGTGCCAGCAGCCCCCAGCGGGGGGGCAGAGAGACCCGGTACTTC
TRBJ1-1,.,TRBV28,.,CASSFRQVGLDTEAFF,TGTGCCAGCAGTTTCAGACAGGTCGGTTTGGACACTGAAGCTTTCTTT
TRBJ1-4,.,TRBV2,.,CASSEATSREKLFF,TGTGCCAGCAGTGAAGCCACCAGCAGGGAAAAACTGTTTTTT
TRBJ2-2,.,TRBV5-4,.,CASSQDPAGELFF,TGTGCCAGCAGCCAGGATCCGGCCGGGGAGCTGTTTTTT